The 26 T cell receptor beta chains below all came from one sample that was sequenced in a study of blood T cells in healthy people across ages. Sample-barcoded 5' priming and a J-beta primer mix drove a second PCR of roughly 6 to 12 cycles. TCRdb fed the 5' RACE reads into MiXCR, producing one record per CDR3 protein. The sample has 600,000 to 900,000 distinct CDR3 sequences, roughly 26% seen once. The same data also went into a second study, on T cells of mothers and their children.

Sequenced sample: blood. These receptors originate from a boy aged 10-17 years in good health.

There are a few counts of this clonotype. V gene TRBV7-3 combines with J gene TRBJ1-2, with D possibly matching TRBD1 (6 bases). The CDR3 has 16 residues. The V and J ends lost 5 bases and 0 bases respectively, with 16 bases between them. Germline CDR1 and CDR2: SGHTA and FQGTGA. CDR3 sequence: CASSPGQTVSNYGYTF. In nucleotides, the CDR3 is TGTGCCAGCAGCCCCGGACAGACAGTATCTAACTATGGCTACACCTTC.

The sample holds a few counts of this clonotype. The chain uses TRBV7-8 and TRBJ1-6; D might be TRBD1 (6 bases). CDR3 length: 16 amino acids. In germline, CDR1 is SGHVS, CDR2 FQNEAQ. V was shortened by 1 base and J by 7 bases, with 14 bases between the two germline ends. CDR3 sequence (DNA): TGTGCCAGCAGCTTAGAAGGGTACAGGGCAAATTCACCCCTCCACTTT. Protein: CASSLEGYRANSPLHF. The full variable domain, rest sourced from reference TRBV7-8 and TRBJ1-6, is GAGVSQSPRYKVAKRGQDVALRCDPISGHVSLFWYQQALGQGPEFLTYFQNEAQLDKSGLPSDRFFAERPEGSVSTLKIQRTQQEDSAVYLCASSLEGYRANSPLHFGNGTRLTVT.

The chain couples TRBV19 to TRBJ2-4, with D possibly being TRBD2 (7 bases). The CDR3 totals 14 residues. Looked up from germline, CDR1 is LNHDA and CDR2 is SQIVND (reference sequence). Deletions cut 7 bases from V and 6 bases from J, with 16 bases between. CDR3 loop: CASKGGEIGNIQYF. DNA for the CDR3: TGTGCCAGTAAGGGGGGGGAAATTGGAAACATTCAGTACTTC. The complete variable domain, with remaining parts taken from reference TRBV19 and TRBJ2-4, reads DGGITQSPKYLFRKEGQNVTLSCEQNLNHDAMYWYRQDPGQGLRLIYYSQIVNDFQKGDIAEGYSVSREKKESFPLTVTSAQKNPTAFYLCASKGGEIGNIQYFGAGTRLSVL.

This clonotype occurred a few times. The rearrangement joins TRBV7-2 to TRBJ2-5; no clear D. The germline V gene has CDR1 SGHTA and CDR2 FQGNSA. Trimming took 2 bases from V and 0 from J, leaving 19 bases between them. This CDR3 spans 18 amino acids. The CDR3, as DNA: TGTGCCAGCAGCTTATCAGTTCAGGACGTACCGTACCAAGAGACCCAGTACTTC. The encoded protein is CASSLSVQDVPYQETQYF.

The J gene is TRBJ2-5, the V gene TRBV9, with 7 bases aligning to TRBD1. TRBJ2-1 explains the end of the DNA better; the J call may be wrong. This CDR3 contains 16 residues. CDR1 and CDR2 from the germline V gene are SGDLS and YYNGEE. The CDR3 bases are TGTGCCAGCAGCCCCCGCCCGGGACAGCGGTCCAATGAGCAGTTCTTC. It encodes CASSPRPGQRSNEQFF.

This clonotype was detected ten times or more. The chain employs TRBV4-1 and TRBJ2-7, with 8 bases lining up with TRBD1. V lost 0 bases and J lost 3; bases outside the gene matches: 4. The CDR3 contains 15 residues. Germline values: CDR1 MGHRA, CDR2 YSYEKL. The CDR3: CASSQEAGGHYEQYF. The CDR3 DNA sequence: TGCGCCAGCAGCCAAGAGGCAGGGGGCCACTACGAGCAGTACTTC.

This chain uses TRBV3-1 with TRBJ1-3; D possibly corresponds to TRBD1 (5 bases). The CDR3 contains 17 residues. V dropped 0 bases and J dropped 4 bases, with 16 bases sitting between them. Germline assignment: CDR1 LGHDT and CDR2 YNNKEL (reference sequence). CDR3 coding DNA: TGTGCCAGCAGCCAAGATGGGGCGGGTTTGCCCGGAAACACCATATATTTT. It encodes CASSQDGAGLPGNTIYF.

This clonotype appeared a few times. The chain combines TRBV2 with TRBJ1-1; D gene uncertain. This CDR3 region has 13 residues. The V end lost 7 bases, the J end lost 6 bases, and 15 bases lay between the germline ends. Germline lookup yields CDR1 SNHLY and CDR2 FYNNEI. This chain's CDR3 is CASTIPPGAEAFF. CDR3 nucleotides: TGTGCCAGCACTATCCCTCCTGGCGCTGAAGCTTTCTTT. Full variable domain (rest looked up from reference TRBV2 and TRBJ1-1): EPEVTQTPSHQVTQMGQEVILRCVPISNHLYFYWYRQILGQKVEFLVSFYNNEISEKSEIFDDQFSVERPDGSNFTLKIRSTKLEDSAMYFCASTIPPGAEAFFGQGTRLTVV.

The CDR3 DNA reads TGTCGGGGTCTTTCGGGATTTTTTGGAAAACTGTTTTTT. Its protein is CRGLSGFFGKLFF. This chain connects TRBV19 to TRBJ1-4; D not resolved. Germline V lookup: CDR1 LNHDA, CDR2 SQIVND (reference sequence). The CDR3 totals 13 residues.

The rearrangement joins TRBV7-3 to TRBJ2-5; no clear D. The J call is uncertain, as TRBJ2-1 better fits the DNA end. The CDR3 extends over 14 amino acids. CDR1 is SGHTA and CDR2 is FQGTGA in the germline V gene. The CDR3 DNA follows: TGTGCCAGCAGCCCCCTTACGCGACCCAATGAGCAGTTCTTC. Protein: CASSPLTRPNEQFF.

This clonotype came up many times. CDR3 in amino acids: CSVTGAAFF. The CDR3 DNA is TGCAGCGTGACAGGCGCGGCTTTCTTT. This chain connects TRBV29-1 to TRBJ1-1; TRBD1 might be the D (6 bases). The V end lost 6 bases, the J end lost 11 bases, and 10 bases lay between the germline ends. The germline V gene has CDR1 SQVTM and CDR2 ANQGSEA. This CDR3 has 9 amino acids. The complete variable domain, with remaining parts taken from reference TRBV29-1 and TRBJ1-1, reads SAVISQKPSRDICQRGTSLTIQCQVDSQVTMMFWYRQQPGQSLTLIATANQGSEATYESGFVIDKFPISRPNLTFSTLTVSNMSPEDSSIYLCSVTGAAFFGQGTRLTVV.

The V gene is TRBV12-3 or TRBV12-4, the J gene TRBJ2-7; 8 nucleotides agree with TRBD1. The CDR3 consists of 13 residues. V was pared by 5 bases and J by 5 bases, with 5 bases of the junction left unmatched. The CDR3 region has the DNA TGTGCCAGCAGTATATGGACAGGGAACGAGCAGTACTTC. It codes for CASSIWTGNEQYF.

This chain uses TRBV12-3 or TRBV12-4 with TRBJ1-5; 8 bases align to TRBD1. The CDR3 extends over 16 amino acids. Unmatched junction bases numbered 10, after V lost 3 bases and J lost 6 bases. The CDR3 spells CASSLFWQGAFQPQHF. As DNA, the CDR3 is TGTGCCAGCAGTTTGTTTTGGCAGGGGGCATTTCAGCCCCAGCATTTT.

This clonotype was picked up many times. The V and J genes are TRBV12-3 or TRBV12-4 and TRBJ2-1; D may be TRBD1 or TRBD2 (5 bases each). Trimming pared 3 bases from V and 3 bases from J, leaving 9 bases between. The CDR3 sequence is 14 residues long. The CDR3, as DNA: TGTGCCAGCAGTTTCGGGACGGACTACAATGAGCAGTTCTTC. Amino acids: CASSFGTDYNEQFF.

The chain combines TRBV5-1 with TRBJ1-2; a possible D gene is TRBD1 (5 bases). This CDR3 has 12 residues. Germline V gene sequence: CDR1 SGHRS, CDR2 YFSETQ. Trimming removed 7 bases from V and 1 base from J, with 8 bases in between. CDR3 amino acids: CASSTDNYGYTF. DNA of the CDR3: TGCGCCAGCTCGACAGATAACTATGGCTACACCTTC.

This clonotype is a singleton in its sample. The CDR3 nucleotides read TGTGCCAGCAGCCAAGTGTGGGGTCAGGGTGAAAAACTGTTTTTT. It codes for CASSQVWGQGEKLFF. The rearrangement links TRBV6-1 to TRBJ1-4; D might be TRBD1 (5 bases). V lost 6 bases and J lost 7, with 18 bases in between. Germline assignment: CDR1 MNHNS and CDR2 SASEGT. This CDR3 region has 15 residues.

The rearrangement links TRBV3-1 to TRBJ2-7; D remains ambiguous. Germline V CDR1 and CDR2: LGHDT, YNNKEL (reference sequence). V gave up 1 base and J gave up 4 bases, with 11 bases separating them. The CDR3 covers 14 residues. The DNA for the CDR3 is TGTGCCAGCAGCCAAGGTGGACCCCAATACGAGCAGTACTTC. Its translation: CASSQGGPQYEQYF.

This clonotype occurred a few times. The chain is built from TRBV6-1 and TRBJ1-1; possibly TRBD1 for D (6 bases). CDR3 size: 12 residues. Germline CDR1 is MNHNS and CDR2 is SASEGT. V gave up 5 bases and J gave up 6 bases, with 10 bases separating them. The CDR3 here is CASSQGMAEAFF. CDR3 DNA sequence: TGTGCCAGCAGTCAGGGGATGGCTGAAGCTTTCTTT.

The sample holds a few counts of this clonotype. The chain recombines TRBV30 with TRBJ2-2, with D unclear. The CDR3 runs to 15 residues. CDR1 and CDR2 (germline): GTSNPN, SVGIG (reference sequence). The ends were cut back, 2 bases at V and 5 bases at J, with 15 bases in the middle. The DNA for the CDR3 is TGTGCCTGGAGTCCCACCAACCTTCTAACCGGGGAGCTGTTTTTT. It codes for CAWSPTNLLTGELFF. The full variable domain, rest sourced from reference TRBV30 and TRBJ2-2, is SQTIHQWPATLVQPVGSPLSLECTVEGTSNPNLYWYRQAAGRGLQLLFYSVGIGQISSEVPQNLSASRPQDRQFILSSKKLLLSDSGFYLCAWSPTNLLTGELFFGEGSRLTVL.

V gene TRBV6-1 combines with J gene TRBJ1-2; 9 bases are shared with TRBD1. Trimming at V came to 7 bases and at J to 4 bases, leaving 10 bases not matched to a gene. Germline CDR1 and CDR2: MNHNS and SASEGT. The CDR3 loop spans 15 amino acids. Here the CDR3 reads CASTSAPGQGYGYTF. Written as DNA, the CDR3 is TGTGCCAGCACCTCTGCTCCGGGACAGGGCTATGGCTACACCTTC.

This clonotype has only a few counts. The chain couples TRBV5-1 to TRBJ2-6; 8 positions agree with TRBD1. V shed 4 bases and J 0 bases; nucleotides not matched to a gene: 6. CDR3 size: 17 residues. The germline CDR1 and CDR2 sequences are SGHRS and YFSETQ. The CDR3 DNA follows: TGCGCCAGCAGCCCAGGACAGGGTTACTCTGGGGCCAACGTCCTGACTTTC. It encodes CASSPGQGYSGANVLTF. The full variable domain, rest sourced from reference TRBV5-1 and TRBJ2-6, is KAGVTQTPRYLIKTRGQQVTLSCSPISGHRSVSWYQQTPGQGLQFLFEYFSETQRNKGNFPGRFSGRQFSNSRSEMNVSTLELGDSALYLCASSPGQGYSGANVLTFGAGSRLTVL.

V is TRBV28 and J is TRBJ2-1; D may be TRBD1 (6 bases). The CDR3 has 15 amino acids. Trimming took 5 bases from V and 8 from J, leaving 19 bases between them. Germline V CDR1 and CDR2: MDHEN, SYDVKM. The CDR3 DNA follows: TGTGCCAGCAGTCTACAGGGTCCGGGACCCGATGAGCAGTTCTTC. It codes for CASSLQGPGPDEQFF.

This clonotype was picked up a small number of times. The CDR3 spells CSVRIHTDSPEQYF. In DNA, the CDR3 is TGCAGCGTCAGGATCCATACCGATTCCCCCGAGCAGTACTTC. This chain links TRBV29-1 with TRBJ2-5, with no clear D. The J call may be mistaken, given a closer DNA end match to TRBJ2-7. The CDR3 loop spans 14 amino acids. From germline, CDR1 is SQVTM and CDR2 ANQGSEA.

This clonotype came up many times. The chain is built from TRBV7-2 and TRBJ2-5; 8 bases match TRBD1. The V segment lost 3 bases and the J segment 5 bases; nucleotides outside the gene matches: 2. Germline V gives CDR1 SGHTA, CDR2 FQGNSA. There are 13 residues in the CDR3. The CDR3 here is CASSLDRVETQYF. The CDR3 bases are TGTGCCAGCAGCTTGGACAGGGTTGAGACCCAGTACTTC. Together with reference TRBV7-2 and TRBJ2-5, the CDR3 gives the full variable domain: GAGVSQSPSNKVTEKGKDVELRCDPISGHTALYWYRQSLGQGLEFLIYFQGNSAPDKSGLPSDRFSAERTGGSVSTLTIQRTQQEDSAVYLCASSLDRVETQYFGPGTRLLVL.

The CDR3 DNA reads as TGCGCCAGCAGCCAAGACCGGGCCGGCAGCACAGATACGCAGTATTTT. Translation gives CASSQDRAGSTDTQYF. The rearrangement links TRBV4-1 to TRBJ2-3; D call uncertain. This CDR3 has 16 amino acids. V was trimmed by 0 bases and J by 0 bases, leaving 10 bases between them. Germline values: CDR1 MGHRA, CDR2 YSYEKL.

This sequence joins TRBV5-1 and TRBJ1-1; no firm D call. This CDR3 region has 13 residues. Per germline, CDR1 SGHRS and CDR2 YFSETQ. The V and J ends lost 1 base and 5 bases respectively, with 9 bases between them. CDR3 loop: CASSLLEKTEAFF. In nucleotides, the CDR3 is TGCGCCAGCAGCTTGTTGGAGAAGACTGAAGCTTTCTTT.